The 5 T cell receptor beta chains in this list originate from one sample, sequenced in a study of regulatory T cells in long-lasting Graves disease. To make TCR beta libraries, researchers used iRepertoire HTBI primers and Arm-PCR of CDR3 regions. TCRdb ran MiXCR on the multiplex PCR reads and lists one entry per CDR3 protein. The table has 500,000 or so distinct CDR3 sequences, approximately 15% seen once. Regarding time point: newly diagnosed GD, antithyroid drugs for less than 3 months. Preparation of the TCR library used RNA extracted from PBMCs. The same specimen was also included in a second study, on T cells in Graves' hyperthyroidism and ophthalmopathy.

Sample: peripheral blood mononuclear cells (PBMCs), taken at new diagnosis, from a patient treated with antithyroid drugs. Receptors originate from a woman in her 50s with Graves disease.

The chain couples TRBV4-2 to TRBJ2-3; 8 positions match TRBD1. With V trimmed by 3 bases and J by 1 base, 3 bases remained unmatched. Germline V gene lookup returns CDR1 LGHNA and CDR2 YNFKEQ. The CDR3 consists of 15 residues. DNA of the CDR3: TGTGCCAGCAGCCAGGAGGGACAGGGCACAGATACGCAGTATTTT. Protein sequence: CASSQEGQGTDTQYF.

This clonotype has a count of ten or more. The V gene is TRBV7-9, the J gene TRBJ2-2, with 10 bases lining up with TRBD2. CDR3 length equals 19 residues. The germline CDR1 and CDR2 sequences are SEHNR and FQNEAQ (reference sequence). Trimming removed 5 bases from V and 0 bases from J; junction bases left unmatched: 12. The CDR3 DNA reads as TGTGCCAGCAGCAACCGGACTAGCGGAGATCGATCGAACACCGGGGAGCTGTTTTTT. This sequence encodes CASSNRTSGDRSNTGELFF.

About this clonotype: Since a far larger clone is one base different, this is likely a read error. The chain uses TRBV7-9 and TRBJ2-4; D might be TRBD1 (5 bases). The DNA end lines up better with TRBJ2-7; the J call may be wrong. Germline V gives CDR1 SEHNR, CDR2 FQNEAQ (reference sequence). This CDR3 is built from 13 residues. CDR3 region: CASIPQDSHEQYF. The DNA of the CDR3 is TGTGCCAGCATACCACAGGATTCCCACGAGCAGTACTTC.

This clonotype was counted many times. V gene TRBV28 combines with J gene TRBJ1-6; D gene uncertain. Looked up from germline, CDR1 is MDHEN and CDR2 is SYDVKM. The CDR3 is made up of 16 amino acids. Trimming left V 3 bases short and J 0 bases short, with 9 bases between. The CDR3 region is CASSLLRNSYNSPLHF. CDR3 nucleotide sequence: TGTGCCAGCAGTTTGCTACGAAACTCCTATAATTCACCCCTCCACTTT. Drawing the rest from reference TRBV28 and TRBJ1-6, the complete variable domain is DVKVTQSSRYLVKRTGEKVFLECVQDMDHENMFWYRQDPGLGLRLIYFSYDVKMKEKGDIPEGYSVSREKKERFSLILESASTNQTSMYLCASSLLRNSYNSPLHFGNGTRLTVT.

The rearrangement joins TRBV18 to TRBJ2-7, with 13 bases lining up with TRBD2. CDR3 size: 18 residues. Looked up from germline, CDR1 is KGHSH and CDR2 is LQKENI. Unmatched junction bases numbered 7, after V lost 0 bases and J lost 2 bases. CDR3 in DNA: TGTGCCAGCTCACCACCGATAACTAGCGGGAGGGTCACCTACGAGCAGTACTTC. It yields the protein CASSPPITSGRVTYEQYF. Full variable domain (remainder filled in from reference TRBV18 and TRBJ2-7): NAGVMQNPRHLVRRRGQEARLRCSPMKGHSHVYWYRQLPEEGLKFMVYLQKENIIDESGMPKERFSAEFPKEGPSILRIQQVVRGDSAAYFCASSPPITSGRVTYEQYFGPGTRLTVT.